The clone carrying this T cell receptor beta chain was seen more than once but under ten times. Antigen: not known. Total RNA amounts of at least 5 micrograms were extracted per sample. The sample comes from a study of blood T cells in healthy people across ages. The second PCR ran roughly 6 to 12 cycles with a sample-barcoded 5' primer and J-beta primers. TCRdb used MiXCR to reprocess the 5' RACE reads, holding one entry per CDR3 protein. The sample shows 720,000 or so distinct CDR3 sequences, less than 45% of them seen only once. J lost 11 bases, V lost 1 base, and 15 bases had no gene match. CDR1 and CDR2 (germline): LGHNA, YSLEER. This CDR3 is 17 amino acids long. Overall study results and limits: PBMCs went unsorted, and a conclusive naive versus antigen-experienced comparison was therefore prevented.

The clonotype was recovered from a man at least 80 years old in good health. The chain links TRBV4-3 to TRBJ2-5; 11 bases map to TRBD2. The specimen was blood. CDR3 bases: TGCGCCAGCAGCCAAGGAGGGCCTAGCGGGGGGCGTATGGAGCAGTACTTC. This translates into CASSQGGPSGGRMEQYF.